This TCR beta chain is drawn from a study of blood T cell repertoires in COVID-19. Overall study context: Specimens from acute and convalescent COVID-19 originated in the United States, Italy and Spain.

Clones were read by immunoSEQ multiplex PCR, and TCRdb kept only the in-frame ones, dropping some. The sample gives around 120,000 clones, about four fifths of which show up once; under 6% is in the top ten. Germline-derived CDR1 and CDR2 are SGHTA and FQGNSA. The CDR3 runs 12 residues. V dropped 5 bases and J dropped 4 bases, with 6 bases sitting between them. This sequence joins TRBV7-2 and TRBJ2-1; the D is unclear. The receptor was isolated from a man older than 75 with active or convalescent COVID-19. Sequences were obtained from peripheral blood. In nucleotides, the CDR3 is TGTGCCAGCAGCATCTATTACAATGAGCAGTTCTTC. This gives the protein CASSIYYNEQFF. Full variable domain (outside the CDR3, taken from reference TRBV7-2 and TRBJ2-1): GAGVSQSPSNKVTEKGKDVELRCDPISGHTALYWYRQSLGQGLEFLIYFQGNSAPDKSGLPSDRFSAERTGGSVSTLTIQRTQQEDSAVYLCASSIYYNEQFFGPGTRLTVL.